This entry concerns a single TCR beta chain. This table comes from immunoSEQ multiplex PCR, and its TCRdb copy is limited to in-frame clones, with some not included. The repertoire holds roughly 120,000 clones, with less than 75% as singletons. CDR1 and CDR2 from the germline V gene are SGHRS and YFSETQ. CDR3 size: 15 residues. Trimming took 0 bases from V and 4 from J, leaving 12 bases between them. This entry comes from a study of blood T cell repertoires in COVID-19. Study summary: Acute and convalescent COVID-19 samples came from the United States, Italy and Spain. The cDNA or gDNA used as material had been derived from T cells, B-cell-depleted T cells, or PBMCs.

V is TRBV5-1 and J is TRBJ2-3, with a possible D match to TRBD2 (7 bases). Specimen: peripheral blood. The TCR sequence derives from a human donor with acute or convalescent COVID-19. The donor label of this sample is uncertain. The CDR3 here is CASSLDGRGADTQYF. The CDR3 coding sequence is TGCGCCAGCAGCTTGGATGGGAGGGGGGCAGATACGCAGTATTTT.